A single sample is the source of the 6 T cell receptor beta chains below, sequenced in a study of blood T cell repertoires in COVID-19. Clones were read by immunoSEQ multiplex PCR, and TCRdb kept only the in-frame ones, dropping some. The sample holds some 360,000 clones, around nine tenths seen once. The material sequenced was PBMCs or T cells enriched from blood (not recorded which). Every receptor here comes from a woman aged 25 to 45 who had been exposed to COVID-19.

V usage is TRBV9 and J usage is TRBJ1-2; 7 bases agree with TRBD1. The CDR3 extends over 15 amino acids. CDR1 and CDR2 from the germline V gene are SGDLS and YYNGEE. V was clipped by 5 bases and J by 3 bases; unmatched bases: 10. In nucleotides, the CDR3 is TGTGCCAGCAGGGCGGGACAGAGTGTCGACTATGGCTACACCTTC. Amino acid sequence: CASRAGQSVDYGYTF.

V and J are TRBV11-3 and TRBJ1-4, with TRBD1 matching over 8 bases. This CDR3 region has 18 residues. Germline values: CDR1 SGHNT, CDR2 YENEEA. V shed 1 base and J 3 bases; nucleotides not matched to a gene: 10. The chain's CDR3 is CASSLGLDRENANEKLFF. The CDR3 DNA sequence: TGTGCCAGCAGCTTAGGATTGGACAGGGAGAATGCTAATGAAAAACTGTTTTTT.

This rearrangement joins TRBV4-2 to TRBJ2-2; TRBD2 matches 8 bases. Germline lookup yields CDR1 LGHNA and CDR2 YNFKEQ. The CDR3 length is 15 residues. After removal of 6 bases from V and 6 bases from J, the junction contained 9 bases not matched to a gene. The CDR3 bases are TGTGCCAGCAGTTCGAGCGGGAGTGGTGCCGGGGAGCTGTTTTTT. Its protein is CASSSSGSGAGELFF.

This clone was recorded a few times. CDR3 amino acids: CASSFSGSTDTQYF. CDR3 nucleotide sequence: TGTGCCAGCAGCTTTAGCGGGAGCACAGATACGCAGTATTTT. The genes are TRBV7-3 and TRBJ2-3, with 7 bases that match TRBD2. V dropped 3 bases and J dropped 0; count of bases not matched to a gene: 0. This CDR3 has 14 amino acids. The germline CDR1 and CDR2 sequences are SGHTA and FQGTGA. The full variable domain, in which reference TRBV7-3 and TRBJ2-3 provide the parts outside the CDR3, is GAGVSQTPSNKVTEKGKYVELRCDPISGHTALYWYRQSLGQGPEFLIYFQGTGAADDSGLPNDRFFAVRPEGSVSTLKIQRTERGDSAVYLCASSFSGSTDTQYFGPGTRLTVL.

V and J are TRBV7-7 and TRBJ2-1; 7 bases map to TRBD2. Trimming took 5 bases from V and 2 from J; bases not matched to a gene: 12. Germline V lookup: CDR1 SSHAT, CDR2 FNYEAQ (reference sequence). The CDR3 length is 17 residues. This CDR3 reads CASSPGGLGATYNEQFF. In nucleotides, the CDR3 is TGTGCCAGCAGCCCGGGGGGTCTCGGGGCTACCTACAATGAGCAGTTCTTC. The complete variable domain, with remaining parts taken from reference TRBV7-7 and TRBJ2-1, reads GAGVSQSPRYKVTKRGQDVTLRCDPISSHATLYWYQQALGQGPEFLTYFNYEAQPDKSGLPSDRFSAERPEGSISTLTIQRTEQRDSAMYRCASSPGGLGATYNEQFFGPGTRLTVL.

Here the CDR3 DNA reads TGTGCCAGCAGCCCCCGGGACAGGGCTGGCGAGCAGTACTTC. Amino acid sequence: CASSPRDRAGEQYF. J is TRBJ2-7 and V is TRBV9; 9 nucleotides match TRBD1. CDR1 SGDLS and CDR2 YYNGEE come from the germline V gene. J gave up 6 bases and V 4 bases, and 8 bases lay outside the gene matches. The CDR3 runs 14 residues.